This T cell receptor beta chain comes out of a study of T cells of healthy individuals. MiXCR, run by TCRdb on the 5' RACE reads, gives a single entry per CDR3 protein. This repertoire shows approximately 50,000 distinct CDR3 sequences, approximately 15% found once; its top ten account for about 16%. This CDR3 spans 15 amino acids. Germline V lookup: CDR1 MNHEY, CDR2 SVGEGT. Trimming cost V 3 bases and J 3 bases, with 12 bases left between them. The chain uses TRBV6-2 or TRBV6-3 and TRBJ1-5; weak D call: TRBD1 (6 bases). The source of this sequence is a human donor in good health. Written as DNA, the CDR3 is TGTGCCAGCAGTTATGGGGGGGCTCCCAATCAGCCCCAGCATTTT. Protein: CASSYGGAPNQPQHF.